A selection of T cell receptor beta chains follows, all from one sample in a study of cytomegalovirus exposure and HLA in healthy donors. Repertoires were generated with immunoSEQ multiplex PCR, while TCRdb's copy carries only in-frame clones and drops some. The top ten hold more than 1.5% of the sample, which has 130,000 or so clones, about 80% seen once. Sequenced material: PBMCs. These receptors were collected from a woman in her thirties or forties in good health and CMV-seronegative. Both conserved end residues are part of each CDR3. D genes are given only for firm matches. Clone size is given for some rows only: seen once, a few or many times, or a class if the clone is expanded.

d_call: TRBD1
v_call: TRBV2
j_call: TRBJ1-2
clone_size: few
cdr3_length: 12
cdr3_aa: CASSGTGGGYTF
cdr3_nt: TGTGCCAGCAGCGGGACAGGCGGTGGCTACACCTTC

d_call: NA
v_call: TRBV13
j_call: TRBJ2-1
clone_size: NA
cdr3_length: 12
cdr3_aa: CASSLEGGEQFF
cdr3_nt: TGTGCCAGCAGCTTAGAAGGAGGGGAGCAGTTCTTC

d_call: NA
v_call: TRBV18
j_call: TRBJ2-7
clone_size: NA
cdr3_length: 14
cdr3_aa: CASSPYGGSYEQYF
cdr3_nt: TGTGCCAGCTCACCTTACGGGGGATCCTACGAGCAGTACTTC

d_call: NA
v_call: TRBV2
j_call: TRBJ1-4
clone_size: NA
cdr3_length: 18
cdr3_aa: CASSDSDIRGAPNEKLFF
cdr3_nt: TGTGCCAGCAGTGACAGCGACATCCGGGGGGCTCCTAATGAAAAACTGTTTTTT

d_call: TRBD2
v_call: TRBV5-1
j_call: TRBJ2-3
clone_size: NA
cdr3_length: 17
cdr3_aa: CASSFSGSRTSTDTQYF
cdr3_nt: TGCGCCAGCAGCTTCAGCGGGAGTCGTACTAGCACAGATACGCAGTATTTT

d_call: NA
v_call: TRBV10-3
j_call: TRBJ2-5
clone_size: NA
cdr3_length: 12
cdr3_aa: CAISQGQETQYF
cdr3_nt: TGTGCCATCAGTCAGGGGCAAGAGACCCAGTACTTC

d_call: NA
v_call: TRBV5-1
j_call: TRBJ2-2
clone_size: NA
cdr3_length: 16
cdr3_aa: CASSQGNRLNTGELFF
cdr3_nt: TGCGCCAGCAGCCAGGGAAATCGTCTTAACACCGGGGAGCTGTTTTTT

d_call: NA
v_call: TRBV7-2
j_call: TRBJ2-7
clone_size: NA
cdr3_length: 15
cdr3_aa: CASSLEGRDTYEQYF
cdr3_nt: TGTGCCAGCAGCTTAGAGGGACGGGACACCTACGAGCAGTACTTC

d_call: NA
v_call: TRBV7-9
j_call: TRBJ2-1
clone_size: NA
cdr3_length: 16
cdr3_aa: CASSPPTGSGKDEQFF
cdr3_nt: TGTGCCAGCAGCCCCCCCACAGGTAGCGGCAAGGATGAGCAGTTCTTC

d_call: TRBD1
v_call: TRBV6-5
j_call: TRBJ2-7
clone_size: NA
cdr3_length: 15
cdr3_aa: CASSSPGQGSYEQYF
cdr3_nt: TGTGCCAGCAGTTCACCTGGACAGGGCTCCTACGAGCAGTACTTC

d_call: NA
v_call: TRBV11-2
j_call: TRBJ2-6
clone_size: NA
cdr3_length: 15
cdr3_aa: CASSLLLSGANVLTF
cdr3_nt: TGTGCCAGCAGCTTACTTCTTTCTGGGGCCAACGTCCTGACTTTC

d_call: NA
v_call: TRBV15
j_call: TRBJ2-1
clone_size: NA
cdr3_length: 14
cdr3_aa: CATSRQQVSNEQFF
cdr3_nt: TGTGCCACCAGCAGACAACAGGTCTCCAATGAGCAGTTCTTC

d_call: TRBD1
v_call: TRBV6-1
j_call: TRBJ1-4
clone_size: NA
cdr3_length: 14
cdr3_aa: CASSDYRGGVEVFF
cdr3_nt: TGTGCCAGCAGTGACTACAGGGGGGGGGTCGAGGTGTTTTTT

d_call: TRBD1
v_call: TRBV7-9
j_call: TRBJ1-2
clone_size: NA
cdr3_length: 19
cdr3_aa: CASSPNWGLKTGLNYGYTF
cdr3_nt: TGTGCCAGCAGCCCCAACTGGGGGCTTAAGACAGGGTTGAACTATGGCTACACCTTC

d_call: TRBD1
v_call: TRBV5-1
j_call: TRBJ2-7
clone_size: NA
cdr3_length: 13
cdr3_aa: CASSQDRGYEQYF
cdr3_nt: TGCGCCAGCAGCCAGGACAGGGGTTACGAGCAGTACTTC

d_call: NA
v_call: TRBV7-3
j_call: TRBJ1-4
clone_size: NA
cdr3_length: 15
cdr3_aa: CASSLTLARDEKLFF
cdr3_nt: TGTGCCAGCAGCTTAACGTTGGCCCGGGATGAAAAACTGTTTTTT

d_call: NA
v_call: TRBV19
j_call: TRBJ1-5
clone_size: NA
cdr3_length: 14
cdr3_aa: CASSISGENQPQHF
cdr3_nt: TGTGCCAGTAGTATCAGCGGCGAGAATCAGCCCCAGCATTTT